Ten or more counts support the clone carrying this T cell receptor (beta chain). The antigen is not known. This sample was included in a study of early T cells in non-severe SARS-CoV-2 infection. Study details: Sequenced bulk RNA came from whole blood that was unsorted, and chains were unpaired. Broader study findings: CD4 and private specificities were missed by VDJdb matching, which favored anti-spike CD8 responses.

Looked up from germline, CDR1 is SQVTM and CDR2 is ANQGSEA. The CDR3 spans 11 residues. The V gene lost 4 bases and the J gene lost 2 bases, with 5 bases spanning the gap. Molecules of cDNA were individually given unique molecular identifiers that were attached to them. TCRdb re-analysed the 5' RACE reads in MiXCR, keeping a single row per CDR3 protein. The table has some 66,000 distinct CDR3 sequences, approximately 10% seen once. The sample comprised whole blood. The clonotype comes from an adult who was a healthcare worker with PCR-confirmed SARS-CoV-2 infection or an uninfected control (not recorded which). The V call is TRBV29-1, the J call TRBJ2-5; the D is unclear. The CDR3 is CSVAVQETQYF. CDR3 in DNA: TGCAGCGTTGCAGTGCAAGAGACCCAGTACTTC. Full variable domain (rest looked up from reference TRBV29-1 and TRBJ2-5): SAVISQKPSRDICQRGTSLTIQCQVDSQVTMMFWYRQQPGQSLTLIATANQGSEATYESGFVIDKFPISRPNLTFSTLTVSNMSPEDSSIYLCSVAVQETQYFGPGTRLLVL.